One sample yielded the 3 T cell receptor beta chains listed below, sequenced in a study of CD8+ T cells in alopecia areata. RNA, once extracted, was reverse transcribed into cDNA for use as the sequencing template. Sequencing was performed with immunoSEQ multiplex PCR; in TCRdb, only in-frame clones are kept and a portion is missing. The sample has 80,000 to 100,000 clones, about 45% seen once. The sample was CD4+ T cells sorted from blood. These receptors were obtained from a human donor with alopecia areata.

This clone has just a few counts. The rearrangement links TRBV13 to TRBJ1-2, with D possibly being TRBD1 (5 bases). The CDR3 is made up of 14 amino acids. With 3 bases removed from V and 12 bases from J, the gap between germline ends came to 20 bases. From germline, CDR1 is PRHDT and CDR2 FYEKMQ (reference sequence). CDR3 sequence reads: CASSLGGGTADHTF. For the CDR3, the DNA is TGTGCCAGCAGCTTGGGTGGGGGTACGGCCGATCACACCTTC. Full variable domain (missing parts from reference TRBV13 and TRBJ1-2): AAGVIQSPRHLIKEKRETATLKCYPIPRHDTVYWYQQGPGQDPQFLISFYEKMQSDKGSIPDRFSAQQFSDYHSELNMSSLELGDSALYFCASSLGGGTADHTFGSGTRLTVV.

V is TRBV5-1 and J is TRBJ2-1; no firm D call. CDR1 and CDR2 from the germline V gene are SGHRS and YFSETQ. The CDR3 spans 14 residues. Trimming shortened V by 0 bases and J by 7 bases, and 11 bases separated the two germline ends. CDR3 in amino acids: CASSLAPQTNEQFF. The CDR3 region has the DNA TGCGCCAGCAGCTTGGCACCCCAAACTAATGAGCAGTTCTTC.

This clone was seen only a few times. This chain uses TRBV25-1 with TRBJ2-7; 7 bases are a match to TRBD2. This CDR3 region has 14 residues. V trimming: 10 bases; J trimming: 1 base; junction bases outside the gene matches: 10. The germline V gene has CDR1 MGHDK and CDR2 SYGVNS. The CDR3 coding sequence is TGTGCCACCCGTAACCCTAGCGGATCCTACGAGCAGTACTTC. Its protein is CATRNPSGSYEQYF.